This record covers a single T cell receptor beta chain. Antigen unknown. This sample was included in a study of PD-1 blockade in classical Hodgkin lymphoma. Study summary: Once every 2 weeks, patients received intravenous nivolumab at 3 mg/kg. Study-level points and caveats: Diversity in CD4+ TCRs, unlike that measured in CD8+ TCRs, had risen significantly by C4D1.

Clones were sequenced by immunoSEQ multiplex PCR, and TCRdb holds only the in-frame ones, with some missing. This table holds 15,000 to 25,000 clones, roughly 85% found once. The time point is: cycle 4 day 1 (C4D1), after 5 to 7 weeks of nivolumab. All the patients suffered relapse after autologous stem cell transplantation, and brentuximab vedotin exposure differed. Using magnetic negative selection, the CD4+ T cells were separated out of thawed PBMCs. Germline V gives CDR1 MNHEY, CDR2 SVGAGI. The CDR3 is 14 residues long. Trimming shortened V by 8 bases and J by 0 bases, and 11 bases separated the two germline ends.

The sample consisted of CD4+ T cells from blood, taken before the fourth cycle of nivolumab. The chain combines TRBV6-5 with TRBJ1-3; D remains ambiguous. The source is a human donor with classical Hodgkin lymphoma. The CDR3 is CASRFDLSGNTIYF. CDR3 nucleotide sequence: TGTGCCAGCCGATTCGACCTCTCTGGAAACACCATATATTTT.